Given below is one TCR beta chain in context. The data were obtained in a study of blood T cell repertoires in COVID-19. Data came from immunoSEQ multiplex PCR; TCRdb stores just in-frame clones and leaves some out. The sample holds 35,000 to 50,000 clones, about 86% seen once. Germline V lookup: CDR1 GTSNPN, CDR2 SVGIG (reference sequence). CDR3 length: 18 residues. J lost 0 bases, V lost 2 bases, and 15 bases had no gene match. This TCR was recovered from a human donor with acute or convalescent COVID-19. The donor label of this sample is uncertain. The sequenced sample was peripheral blood. This chain uses TRBV30 with TRBJ2-7; TRBD1 matches at 8 bases. CDR3 in DNA: TGTGCCTGGAGTACCCCGACAGGGGCGCGCCTGAGCTCCTACGAGCAGTACTTC. Its protein product is CAWSTPTGARLSSYEQYF. The whole variable domain, remainder taken from reference TRBV30 and TRBJ2-7, is SQTIHQWPATLVQPVGSPLSLECTVEGTSNPNLYWYRQAAGRGLQLLFYSVGIGQISSEVPQNLSASRPQDRQFILSSKKLLLSDSGFYLCAWSTPTGARLSSYEQYFGPGTRLTVT.